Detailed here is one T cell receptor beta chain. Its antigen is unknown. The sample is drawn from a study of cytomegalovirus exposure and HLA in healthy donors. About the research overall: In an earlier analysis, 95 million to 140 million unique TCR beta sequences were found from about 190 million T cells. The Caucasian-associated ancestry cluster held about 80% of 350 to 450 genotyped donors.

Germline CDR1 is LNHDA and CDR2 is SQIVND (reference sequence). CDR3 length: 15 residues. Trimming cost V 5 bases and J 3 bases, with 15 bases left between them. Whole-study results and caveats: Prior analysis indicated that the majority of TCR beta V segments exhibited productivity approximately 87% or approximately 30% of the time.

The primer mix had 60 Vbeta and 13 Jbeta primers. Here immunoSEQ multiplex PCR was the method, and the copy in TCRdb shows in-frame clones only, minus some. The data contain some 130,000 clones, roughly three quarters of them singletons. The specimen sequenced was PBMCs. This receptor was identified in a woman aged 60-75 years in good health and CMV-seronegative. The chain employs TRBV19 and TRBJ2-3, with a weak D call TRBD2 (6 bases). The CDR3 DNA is TGTGCCAGTAGTTGGGGCTCGGCGGGGACAGATACGCAGTATTTT. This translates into CASSWGSAGTDTQYF. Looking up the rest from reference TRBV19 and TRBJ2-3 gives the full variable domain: DGGITQSPKYLFRKEGQNVTLSCEQNLNHDAMYWYRQDPGQGLRLIYYSQIVNDFQKGDIAEGYSVSREKKESFPLTVTSAQKNPTAFYLCASSWGSAGTDTQYFGPGTRLTVL.